This T cell receptor (beta chain) is from a study of spatial heterogeneity in lung cancer. The wider study: Detection consistently captured more beta-chain sequences than alpha-chain sequences.

As for time point: sample taken at primary tumor resection. Sequencing covered unsorted whole RNA taken from tumor, nontumor lung or frozen PBMC. TCRdb independently ran MiXCR on the 5' RACE reads; one entry per CDR3 protein. Among 30,000 to 40,000 distinct CDR3 sequences listed, approximately 5.2% were seen once. In this sample, this clonotype turned up many times. The sequence was obtained from a female donor with early-stage non-small cell lung cancer. Specimen: PBMCs, collected at surgery.

Written as DNA, the CDR3 is TGTGCCAGCTCACTCAAACAGGGAGGAGAGCAGTACTTC. This translates into CASSLKQGGEQYF. The V call is TRBV18, the J call TRBJ2-7; D is perhaps TRBD1 or TRBD2 (6 bases each). This CDR3 spans 13 amino acids. V was shortened by 4 bases and J by 7 bases, with 14 bases between the two germline ends. Germline lookup yields CDR1 KGHSH and CDR2 LQKENI.